Listed below are T cell receptor beta chains from one sample, sequenced in a study of blood T cell repertoires in COVID-19. Produced via immunoSEQ multiplex PCR; TCRdb's table is partial and in-frame only. The sample includes 200,000 or so clones, just under 85% seen only once; the top ten take 6% to 8%. Sequences were obtained from peripheral blood. These receptors were taken from a human donor with acute or convalescent COVID-19. The donor label of this sample is uncertain. CDR3s include the opening cysteine and the closing phenylalanine or tryptophan. D genes are given only for firm matches. Clone size is stated in some rows and not others, as once, few, many or a class when expanded.

CASSPAGGTYNEQFF	TGTGCCAGTTCCCCAGCGGGAGGAACCTACAATGAGCAGTTCTTC	TRBV19	TRBJ2-1	-	TRBD2
CAITPAGGQIYEQYF	TGTGCCATCACGCCTGCGGGGGGACAGATTTACGAGCAGTACTTC	TRBV10-3	TRBJ2-7	-	-
CASSLPPGTGANEQYF	TGTGCCAGCAGTCTCCCCCCCGGGACAGGGGCTAACGAGCAGTACTTC	TRBV28	TRBJ2-7	-	TRBD1
CASSRGTSGRTDTQYF	TGTGCCAGCAGCCGCGGGACTAGCGGGAGAACAGATACGCAGTATTTT	TRBV6-2/TRBV6-3	TRBJ2-3	-	TRBD2
CASSPGRGRQGTGELFF	TGCGCCAGCAGCCCCGGAAGGGGCCGACAGGGCACCGGGGAGCTGTTTTTT	TRBV5-1	TRBJ2-2	-	TRBD1
CASSPPNWTSAHYEQYF	TGTGCCAGCAGTCCCCCCAACTGGACTAGCGCCCACTACGAGCAGTACTTC	TRBV28	TRBJ2-7	-	TRBD2
CASSRGSSGHNEQFF	TGTGCCAGCAGCCGGGGGAGTAGCGGGCATAATGAGCAGTTCTTC	TRBV5-5	TRBJ2-1	-	TRBD2
CASSLVGTGTSRVGEQYF	TGCGCCAGCAGCTTAGTCGGGACAGGGACCTCACGGGTCGGGGAGCAGTACTTC	TRBV5-1	TRBJ2-7	-	TRBD1
CASSLSAGQLSGNTIYF	TGTGCCAGCAGTTTATCAGCAGGGCAACTCTCTGGAAACACCATATATTTT	TRBV27	TRBJ1-3	-	-
CASSSRGRETHSDEQFF	TGTGCCAGCAGCTCCCGTGGGCGGGAGACCCATTCCGATGAGCAGTTCTTC	TRBV9	TRBJ2-1	-	TRBD2
CASSTPGERGIGDTQYF	TGTGCCAGCAGTACCCCCGGAGAGCGGGGCATCGGGGATACGCAGTATTTT	TRBV27	TRBJ2-3	-	TRBD2
CASSSARGGNYGYTF	TGTGCCAGCAGCTCCGCGCGGGGTGGAAACTATGGCTACACCTTC	TRBV7-2	TRBJ1-2	-	-
CASSRSGTGGADTQYF	TGTGCCAGCAGCCGATCCGGGACAGGGGGCGCAGATACGCAGTATTTT	TRBV28	TRBJ2-3	few	TRBD1
CASSIAGPWGNGYTF	TGTGCCAGTAGTATAGCCGGACCCTGGGGCAATGGCTACACCTTC	TRBV19	TRBJ1-2	-	-
CATSDSIPGQGELFF	TGTGCCACCAGTGATTCCATCCCGGGACAGGGGGAGCTGTTTTTT	TRBV24-1	TRBJ2-2	once	TRBD1
CASSLWGESGNQPQHF	TGTGCCAGCAGCTTATGGGGGGAAAGTGGCAATCAGCCCCAGCATTTT	TRBV7-2	TRBJ1-5	-	-
CASSLVRGPVTGELFF	TGTGCCAGCAGCTTAGTGAGGGGGCCGGTCACCGGGGAGCTGTTTTTT	TRBV11-3	TRBJ2-2	few	TRBD1
CASSRGGSTDTQYF	TGTGCCAGCAGCCGCGGGGGGAGCACAGATACGCAGTATTTT	TRBV7-6	TRBJ2-3	-	TRBD2
CASSLGGGPGYTF	TGTGCCAGCAGCTTAGGTGGAGGACCGGGCTACACCTTC	TRBV7-9	TRBJ1-2	few	-
CASSEGTPPEAFF	TGTGCCAGCAGCGAAGGGACACCTCCTGAAGCTTTCTTT	TRBV12-3/TRBV12-4	TRBJ1-1	few	-
CASSQGQAQPGELFF	TGTGCCAGCAGTCAGGGACAGGCCCAACCCGGGGAGCTGTTTTTT	TRBV2	TRBJ2-2	-	TRBD1
CASSPGRGVTEAFF	TGTGCCAGCTCACCGGGCAGGGGTGTCACTGAAGCTTTCTTT	TRBV18	TRBJ1-1	-	-
CASIPGGWGTEAFF	TGTGCCAGTATTCCTGGGGGCTGGGGGACTGAAGCTTTCTTT	TRBV19	TRBJ1-1	-	-
CASSALWTGESPLHF	TGTGCCAGCAGCGCCCTGTGGACGGGAGAATCACCCCTCCACTTT	TRBV9	TRBJ1-6	once	-
CASSNRAPERSTSYNEQFF	TGTGCCAGCAGCAACCGTGCCCCTGAGCGGAGTACCTCCTACAATGAGCAGTTCTTC	TRBV11-2	TRBJ2-1	-	-
CASSLVTGGGEQYF	TGCGCCAGCAGCTTGGTAACAGGGGGAGGCGAGCAGTACTTC	TRBV5-1	TRBJ2-7	-	TRBD1
CASSSGSLGVNEQFF	TGTGCCAGCAGCTCGGGTAGTTTAGGGGTTAATGAGCAGTTCTTC	TRBV5-4	TRBJ2-1	few	-
CASRPDSSYNSPLHF	TGTGCCAGCAGACCCGACAGCTCCTATAATTCACCCCTCCACTTT	TRBV3-1/TRBV3-2	TRBJ1-6	-	-
CASSVQGGDQPQHF	TGTGCCAGCAGCGTACAGGGGGGTGATCAGCCCCAGCATTTT	TRBV9	TRBJ1-5	few	TRBD1
CAISGTGKDTGELFF	TGTGCCATCAGTGGGACAGGGAAAGACACCGGGGAGCTGTTTTTT	TRBV10-3	TRBJ2-2	-	TRBD1
CASSPSGTTNEQFF	TGTGCCAGCAGCCCCTCCGGGACTACTAATGAGCAGTTCTTC	TRBV11-3	TRBJ2-1	-	TRBD2
CASSPQGREQFF	TGTGCCAGCAGTCCACAGGGGCGTGAGCAGTTCTTC	TRBV28	TRBJ2-1	few	TRBD1
CASSLNLDIQYF	TGTGCCAGCAGTTTAAACCTAGACATTCAGTACTTC	TRBV28	TRBJ2-4	-	-
CASAPGYTDTQYF	TGCGCCAGCGCGCCAGGGTACACAGATACGCAGTATTTT	TRBV10-1	TRBJ2-3	few	-
CASSETRQGWNEQFF	TGTGCCAGCAGTGAAACCCGACAGGGTTGGAATGAGCAGTTCTTC	TRBV6-1	TRBJ2-1	-	TRBD1
CASSPLQGQRNEQFF	TGTGCCAGCAGCCCACTACAGGGCCAAAGGAATGAGCAGTTCTTC	TRBV5-6	TRBJ2-1	-	-
CASSLVGGRYNEQFF	TGTGCCAGCAGCTTAGTTGGCGGGAGGTACAATGAGCAGTTCTTC	TRBV11-2	TRBJ2-1	-	TRBD2